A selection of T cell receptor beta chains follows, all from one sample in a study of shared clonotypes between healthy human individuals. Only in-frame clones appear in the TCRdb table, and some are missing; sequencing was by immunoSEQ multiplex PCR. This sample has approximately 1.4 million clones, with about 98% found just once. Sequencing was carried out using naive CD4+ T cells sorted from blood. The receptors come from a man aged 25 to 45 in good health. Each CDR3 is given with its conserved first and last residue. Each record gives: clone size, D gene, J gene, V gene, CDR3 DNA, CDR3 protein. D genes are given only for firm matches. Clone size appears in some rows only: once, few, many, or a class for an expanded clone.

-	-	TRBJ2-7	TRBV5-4	TGTGCCAGCAGCTTGGGCAGTTCTTCCTCCTACGAGCAGTACTTC	CASSLGSSSSYEQYF
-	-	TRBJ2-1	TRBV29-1	TGCAGCGCTCCTAGTGACTCCTACAATGAGCAGTTCTTC	CSAPSDSYNEQFF
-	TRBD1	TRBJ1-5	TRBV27	TGTGCCAGCAGTTTATTAGGGGGCGGAAATCAGCCCCAGCATTTT	CASSLLGGGNQPQHF
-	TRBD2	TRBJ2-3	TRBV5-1	TGCGCCAGCACCGTAGCGGGAGGCACAGATACGCAGTATTTT	CASTVAGGTDTQYF
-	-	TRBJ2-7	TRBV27	TGTGCCAGCAGCCTTTCCCAACTAGCCTCCTACGAGCAGTACTTC	CASSLSQLASYEQYF
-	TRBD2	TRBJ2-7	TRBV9	TGTGCCAGCAGCGTAGGACTAGCGGGAGTCGAGCAGTACTTC	CASSVGLAGVEQYF
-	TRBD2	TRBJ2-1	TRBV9	TGTGCCAGCAGCGTAGCGGGGATAGCGGGACGGAACGAGCAGTTCTTC	CASSVAGIAGRNEQFF
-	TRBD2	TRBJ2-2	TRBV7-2	TGTGCCAGCAGGGAAGCGGGAGGGCCGGGCACCGGGGAGCTGTTTTTT	CASREAGGPGTGELFF
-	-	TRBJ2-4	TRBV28	TGTGCCAGCAGTGAACCTGGTCCCAAAAACATTCAGTACTTC	CASSEPGPKNIQYF
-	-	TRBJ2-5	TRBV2	TGTGCCAGCAGTGGGGGGGTTTACCAAGAGACCCAGTACTTC	CASSGGVYQETQYF
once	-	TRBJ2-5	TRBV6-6	TGTGCCAGCAGTTACTCCGATGAGACCCAGTACTTC	CASSYSDETQYF
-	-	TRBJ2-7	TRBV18	TGTGCCAGCTCACCGTCCCAGCTAGGTCCCGAGCAGTACTTC	CASSPSQLGPEQYF
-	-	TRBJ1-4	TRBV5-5	TGTGCCAGCAGCTCTGGAGGGAAGGAAAATGAAAAACTGTTTTTT	CASSSGGKENEKLFF
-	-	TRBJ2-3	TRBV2	TGTGCCGCCCGACCCGGGACTAGCACAGATACGCAGTATTTT	CAARPGTSTDTQYF
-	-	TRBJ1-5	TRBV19	TGTGCCAGTAGTATATGGGGAGATAGCAATCAGCCCCAGCATTTT	CASSIWGDSNQPQHF
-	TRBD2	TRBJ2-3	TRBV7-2	TGTGCCAGCAGCTTAGCGCTGAGCGGGAAAAGCACAGATACGCAGTATTTT	CASSLALSGKSTDTQYF
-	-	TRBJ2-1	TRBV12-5	TGTGCTAGTGGGGACACTGTTAAGCGGTCTAAGCAGTTCTTC	CASGDTVKRSKQFF
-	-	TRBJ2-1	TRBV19	TGTGCCAGTAGTATATCCGGGATTCGGTCCTACAATGAGCAGTTCTTC	CASSISGIRSYNEQFF
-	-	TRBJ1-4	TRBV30	TGTGCCTGGAAAGCTTTAGGGTCAATAAATGAAAAACTGTTTTTT	CAWKALGSINEKLFF
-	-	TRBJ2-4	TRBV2	TGTGCCAGCAGTGAAGTCCGGTCGTGGACGGCCGGGCTGTACTTC	CASSEVRSWTAGLYF
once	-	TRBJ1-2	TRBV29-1	TGCAGCGTTGTTGGTGGGGTTAACTATGGCTACACCTTC	CSVVGGVNYGYTF
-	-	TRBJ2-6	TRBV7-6	TGTGCCAGCAGCTCGGCTGGGGTCTCTGGGGCCAACGTCCTGACTTTC	CASSSAGVSGANVLTF
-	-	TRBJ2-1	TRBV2	TGTGCCAGCAGTGAATCGGGGATCAATGAGCAGTTCTTC	CASSESGINEQFF
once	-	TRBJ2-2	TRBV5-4	TGTGCCAGCGCTCGTTCCGGGTCGAACACCGGGGAGCTGTTTTTT	CASARSGSNTGELFF